The 14 T cell receptor beta chains below all came from one sample that was sequenced in a study of T cells in Graves' hyperthyroidism and ophthalmopathy. Authors of the study amplified TCR beta CDR3 regions from RNA transcripts. First-round RT-PCR of the TCR CDR3 relied on the HTBI primer set. MiXCR was run by TCRdb on the multiplex PCR reads, yielding one entry per CDR3 protein. Of 160,000 or so distinct CDR3 sequences listed, approximately 9% are singletons. Sequenced sample: blood. These receptor sequences come from a woman under 30 with Graves' hyperthyroidism that later progressed to Graves' ophthalmopathy.

This clonotype was picked up many times. This chain connects TRBV2 to TRBJ2-1, with D unresolved. V lost 1 base, J lost 9 bases, and 10 bases lay in between. The CDR3 length is 13 residues. Germline loops: CDR1 SNHLY, CDR2 FYNNEI. The CDR3 DNA is TGTGCCAGCAGTGAAGGAAGTCCGGTTGAGCAGTTCTTC. Translating gives CASSEGSPVEQFF. Supplemented by reference TRBV2 and TRBJ2-1, the full variable domain reads EPEVTQTPSHQVTQMGQEVILRCVPISNHLYFYWYRQILGQKVEFLVSFYNNEISEKSEIFDDQFSVERPDGSNFTLKIRSTKLEDSAMYFCASSEGSPVEQFFGPGTRLTVL.

V usage is TRBV20-1 and J usage is TRBJ2-4; D uncertain. This CDR3 is built from 11 residues. Germline assignment: CDR1 DFQATT and CDR2 SNEGSKA (reference sequence). V was cut by 5 bases and J by 5 bases, with 7 bases left in between. The CDR3 nucleotides read TGCAGTGCTTGGATTGAAAACATTCAGTACTTC. It yields the protein CSAWIENIQYF.

This clonotype was seen many times. The chain carries TRBV2 and TRBJ1-1; TRBD1 is a possible D gene (5 bases). This CDR3 contains 15 residues. V lost 4 bases and J 2 bases, leaving 14 bases between the germline ends. Germline assignment: CDR1 SNHLY and CDR2 FYNNEI. The CDR3 sequence is CASSGLTALNTEAFF. In nucleotides, the CDR3 is TGTGCCAGCAGTGGGTTGACAGCACTCAACACTGAAGCTTTCTTT. Complete variable domain (other parts from reference TRBV2 and TRBJ1-1): EPEVTQTPSHQVTQMGQEVILRCVPISNHLYFYWYRQILGQKVEFLVSFYNNEISEKSEIFDDQFSVERPDGSNFTLKIRSTKLEDSAMYFCASSGLTALNTEAFFGQGTRLTVV.

This clonotype was detected ten times or more. This chain uses TRBV30 with TRBJ1-1; D is possibly TRBD1 (5 bases). V was shortened by 4 bases and J by 3 bases, with 15 bases between the two germline ends. CDR1 and CDR2 (germline): GTSNPN, SVGIG (reference sequence). This CDR3 is built from 14 residues. CDR3 loop: CAWTLLGEDTEAFF. The CDR3 coding sequence is TGTGCCTGGACTCTCCTGGGGGAGGACACTGAAGCTTTCTTT.

This clonotype came up a few times. Relative to the germline gene, one junction end is altered; a read error may explain this. The J gene is TRBJ1-3, the V gene TRBV4-2; D gene unclear. The CDR3 extends over 17 amino acids. Germline CDR1 LGHNA, CDR2 YNFKEQ. For the CDR3, the DNA is TGTGCCAGCAGCCAAGATGGCTATCCCGTCTCTGCAAACACCATATATTTT. Its protein product is CASSQDGYPVSANTIYF.

This clonotype was counted at least ten times. This chain connects TRBV30 to TRBJ1-1; D gene ambiguous. The CDR3 is 13 amino acids. The ends were cut back, 5 bases at V and 2 bases at J, with 12 bases in the middle. Germline assignment: CDR1 GTSNPN and CDR2 SVGIG (reference sequence). The DNA of the CDR3 is TGTGCCTGGGTTGGACTGAGCAACACTGAAGCTTTCTTT. Protein: CAWVGLSNTEAFF. Together with reference TRBV30 and TRBJ1-1, the CDR3 gives the full variable domain: SQTIHQWPATLVQPVGSPLSLECTVEGTSNPNLYWYRQAAGRGLQLLFYSVGIGQISSEVPQNLSASRPQDRQFILSSKKLLLSDSGFYLCAWVGLSNTEAFFGQGTRLTVV.

This clonotype was counted ten times or more. The chain employs TRBV11-1 and TRBJ1-3; D is undetermined. The CDR3 covers 14 residues. The V and J ends lost 3 bases and 2 bases respectively, with 8 bases between them. CDR1 SGHAT and CDR2 FQDESV come from the germline V gene (reference sequence). CDR3 loop: CASSLLKTGNTIYF. The CDR3 region has the DNA TGTGCCAGCAGCTTGTTGAAAACTGGAAACACCATATATTTT.

The V gene is TRBV4-2, the J gene TRBJ2-3; a possible D gene is TRBD1 (5 bases). The CDR3 covers 18 residues. Germline V gives CDR1 LGHNA, CDR2 YNFKEQ. V lost 0 bases, J lost 2 bases, and 18 bases lay in between. The CDR3 DNA reads as TGTGCCAGCAGCCAAGACTTCGACAGTGCGGCTGACACAGATACGCAGTATTTT. Its translation: CASSQDFDSAADTDTQYF.

This clonotype has just a few counts. The rearrangement joins TRBV9 to TRBJ2-2, with TRBD2 matching over 9 bases. J lost 9 bases, V lost 3 bases, and 6 bases had no gene match. From germline, CDR1 is SGDLS and CDR2 YYNGEE. The length of the CDR3 is 14 residues. CDR3: CASSAGTSLRELFF. CDR3 nucleotide sequence: TGTGCCAGCAGCGCCGGGACTAGCCTAAGGGAGCTGTTTTTT.

This clonotype has ten or more counts. The rearrangement uses TRBV19 and TRBJ1-5, with 9 bases aligning to TRBD1. The CDR3 contains 14 residues. After removal of 3 bases from V and 9 bases from J, the junction contained 6 bases not matched to a gene. Germline V gene lookup returns CDR1 LNHDA and CDR2 SQIVND (reference sequence). CDR3 amino acids: CASSIGQGYPPQHF. In DNA, the CDR3 is TGTGCCAGTAGTATCGGACAGGGGTATCCGCCCCAGCATTTT.

A note on this clonotype: A much larger clone differs by one base, so this may be a read error. CDR3 DNA: TGTGCCACCTTGAAGACAGGCCGGCCTGTAGCTTTCTTT. Translated: CATLKTGRPVAFF. V is TRBV28 and J is TRBJ1-1, with D possibly being TRBD1 (6 bases). The CDR3 runs 13 residues. Germline-derived CDR1 and CDR2 are MDHEN and SYDVKM. Between the trimmed V and J ends, which lost 10 bases and 10 bases, there was a span of 22 bases. Combining the CDR3 with reference TRBV28 and TRBJ1-1 gives the whole variable domain DVKVTQSSRYLVKRTGEKVFLECVQDMDHENMFWYRQDPGLGLRLIYFSYDVKMKEKGDIPEGYSVSREKKERFSLILESASTNQTSMYLCATLKTGRPVAFFGQGTRLTVV.

The chain couples TRBV7-9 to TRBJ1-2; weak D call: TRBD1 (6 bases). Germline-derived CDR1 and CDR2 are SEHNR and FQNEAQ (reference sequence). This CDR3 is 14 amino acids long. V lost 4 bases, J lost 6 bases, and 15 bases lay in between. The CDR3 nucleotides are TGTGCCAGCAGCTCGGACAGTAGTATCCATGGCTACACCTTC. As protein: CASSSDSSIHGYTF. Complete variable domain (other parts from reference TRBV7-9 and TRBJ1-2): DTGVSQNPRHKITKRGQNVTFRCDPISEHNRLYWYRQTLGQGPEFLTYFQNEAQLEKSRLLSDRFSAERPKGSFSTLEIQRTEQGDSAMYLCASSSDSSIHGYTFGSGTRLTVV.

This clonotype has only a few counts. The gene calls are TRBV27 and TRBJ2-3; D ambiguous. Germline values: CDR1 MNHEY, CDR2 SMNVEV (reference sequence). CDR3 length: 18 amino acids. With 5 bases removed from V and 0 bases from J, the gap between germline ends came to 21 bases. The CDR3 DNA is TGTGCCAGCAGTCCGGACGGAGCTCCTTTCTCTAGCACAGATACGCAGTATTTT. It translates to CASSPDGAPFSSTDTQYF.

In its sample, this clonotype was seen many times. The chain links TRBV5-4 to TRBJ1-1; D gene ambiguous. V lost 4 bases to trimming and J lost 8 bases, with 15 bases between them. Germline CDR1 and CDR2: SGHNT and YYREEE (reference sequence). The CDR3 sequence is 13 residues long. In nucleotides, the CDR3 is TGTGCCAGCAGCATCGGGATGCGGGCGGAAGCTTTCTTT. Protein sequence: CASSIGMRAEAFF.